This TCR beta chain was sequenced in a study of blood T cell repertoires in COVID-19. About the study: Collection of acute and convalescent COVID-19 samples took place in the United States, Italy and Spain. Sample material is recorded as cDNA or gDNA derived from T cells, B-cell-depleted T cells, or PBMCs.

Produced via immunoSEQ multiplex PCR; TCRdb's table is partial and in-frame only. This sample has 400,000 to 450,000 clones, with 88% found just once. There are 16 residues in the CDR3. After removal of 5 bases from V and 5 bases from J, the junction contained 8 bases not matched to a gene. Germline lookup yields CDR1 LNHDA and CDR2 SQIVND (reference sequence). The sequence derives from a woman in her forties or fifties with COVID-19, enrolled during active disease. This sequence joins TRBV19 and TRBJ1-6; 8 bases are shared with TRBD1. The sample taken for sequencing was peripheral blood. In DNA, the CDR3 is TGTGCCAGTAGTCCCCTTCCGGGACAGGATAATTCACCCCTCCACTTT. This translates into CASSPLPGQDNSPLHF.